The clone carrying this TCR beta chain was recorded at least ten times. Its target is not known. TCRdb reanalysed the 5' RACE reads using MiXCR and keeps one entry per CDR3 protein. The repertoire holds just under 40,000 distinct CDR3 sequences, around 5.8% seen once, with around a tenth in the top ten. These data are taken from a study of spatial heterogeneity in lung cancer. Study summary: There were consistently more beta-chain sequences detected than alpha-chain sequences. Overall study findings and caveats: Blood showed ubiquitous tumor TCRs more often at resection than at routine follow-up.

This CDR3 has 15 amino acids. With 5 bases removed from V and 3 bases from J, the gap between germline ends came to 17 bases. Germline loops: CDR1 SGHAT, CDR2 FQNNGV. As to time point: sample taken at primary tumor resection. Whole RNA obtained from tumor, nontumor lung or frozen PBMC underwent sequencing without sorting. The donors, about 74 patients with untreated early-stage non-small cell lung cancer, provided the samples. The sequencing here drew on PBMCs, taken at surgery. This chain uses TRBV11-2 with TRBJ2-7, with D perhaps TRBD2 (6 bases). The source is a male donor with early-stage non-small cell lung cancer. The CDR3 coding sequence is TGTGCCAGCAGCACCTCGGGGGTAAGGGACTACGAGCAGTACTTC. Translating gives CASSTSGVRDYEQYF.